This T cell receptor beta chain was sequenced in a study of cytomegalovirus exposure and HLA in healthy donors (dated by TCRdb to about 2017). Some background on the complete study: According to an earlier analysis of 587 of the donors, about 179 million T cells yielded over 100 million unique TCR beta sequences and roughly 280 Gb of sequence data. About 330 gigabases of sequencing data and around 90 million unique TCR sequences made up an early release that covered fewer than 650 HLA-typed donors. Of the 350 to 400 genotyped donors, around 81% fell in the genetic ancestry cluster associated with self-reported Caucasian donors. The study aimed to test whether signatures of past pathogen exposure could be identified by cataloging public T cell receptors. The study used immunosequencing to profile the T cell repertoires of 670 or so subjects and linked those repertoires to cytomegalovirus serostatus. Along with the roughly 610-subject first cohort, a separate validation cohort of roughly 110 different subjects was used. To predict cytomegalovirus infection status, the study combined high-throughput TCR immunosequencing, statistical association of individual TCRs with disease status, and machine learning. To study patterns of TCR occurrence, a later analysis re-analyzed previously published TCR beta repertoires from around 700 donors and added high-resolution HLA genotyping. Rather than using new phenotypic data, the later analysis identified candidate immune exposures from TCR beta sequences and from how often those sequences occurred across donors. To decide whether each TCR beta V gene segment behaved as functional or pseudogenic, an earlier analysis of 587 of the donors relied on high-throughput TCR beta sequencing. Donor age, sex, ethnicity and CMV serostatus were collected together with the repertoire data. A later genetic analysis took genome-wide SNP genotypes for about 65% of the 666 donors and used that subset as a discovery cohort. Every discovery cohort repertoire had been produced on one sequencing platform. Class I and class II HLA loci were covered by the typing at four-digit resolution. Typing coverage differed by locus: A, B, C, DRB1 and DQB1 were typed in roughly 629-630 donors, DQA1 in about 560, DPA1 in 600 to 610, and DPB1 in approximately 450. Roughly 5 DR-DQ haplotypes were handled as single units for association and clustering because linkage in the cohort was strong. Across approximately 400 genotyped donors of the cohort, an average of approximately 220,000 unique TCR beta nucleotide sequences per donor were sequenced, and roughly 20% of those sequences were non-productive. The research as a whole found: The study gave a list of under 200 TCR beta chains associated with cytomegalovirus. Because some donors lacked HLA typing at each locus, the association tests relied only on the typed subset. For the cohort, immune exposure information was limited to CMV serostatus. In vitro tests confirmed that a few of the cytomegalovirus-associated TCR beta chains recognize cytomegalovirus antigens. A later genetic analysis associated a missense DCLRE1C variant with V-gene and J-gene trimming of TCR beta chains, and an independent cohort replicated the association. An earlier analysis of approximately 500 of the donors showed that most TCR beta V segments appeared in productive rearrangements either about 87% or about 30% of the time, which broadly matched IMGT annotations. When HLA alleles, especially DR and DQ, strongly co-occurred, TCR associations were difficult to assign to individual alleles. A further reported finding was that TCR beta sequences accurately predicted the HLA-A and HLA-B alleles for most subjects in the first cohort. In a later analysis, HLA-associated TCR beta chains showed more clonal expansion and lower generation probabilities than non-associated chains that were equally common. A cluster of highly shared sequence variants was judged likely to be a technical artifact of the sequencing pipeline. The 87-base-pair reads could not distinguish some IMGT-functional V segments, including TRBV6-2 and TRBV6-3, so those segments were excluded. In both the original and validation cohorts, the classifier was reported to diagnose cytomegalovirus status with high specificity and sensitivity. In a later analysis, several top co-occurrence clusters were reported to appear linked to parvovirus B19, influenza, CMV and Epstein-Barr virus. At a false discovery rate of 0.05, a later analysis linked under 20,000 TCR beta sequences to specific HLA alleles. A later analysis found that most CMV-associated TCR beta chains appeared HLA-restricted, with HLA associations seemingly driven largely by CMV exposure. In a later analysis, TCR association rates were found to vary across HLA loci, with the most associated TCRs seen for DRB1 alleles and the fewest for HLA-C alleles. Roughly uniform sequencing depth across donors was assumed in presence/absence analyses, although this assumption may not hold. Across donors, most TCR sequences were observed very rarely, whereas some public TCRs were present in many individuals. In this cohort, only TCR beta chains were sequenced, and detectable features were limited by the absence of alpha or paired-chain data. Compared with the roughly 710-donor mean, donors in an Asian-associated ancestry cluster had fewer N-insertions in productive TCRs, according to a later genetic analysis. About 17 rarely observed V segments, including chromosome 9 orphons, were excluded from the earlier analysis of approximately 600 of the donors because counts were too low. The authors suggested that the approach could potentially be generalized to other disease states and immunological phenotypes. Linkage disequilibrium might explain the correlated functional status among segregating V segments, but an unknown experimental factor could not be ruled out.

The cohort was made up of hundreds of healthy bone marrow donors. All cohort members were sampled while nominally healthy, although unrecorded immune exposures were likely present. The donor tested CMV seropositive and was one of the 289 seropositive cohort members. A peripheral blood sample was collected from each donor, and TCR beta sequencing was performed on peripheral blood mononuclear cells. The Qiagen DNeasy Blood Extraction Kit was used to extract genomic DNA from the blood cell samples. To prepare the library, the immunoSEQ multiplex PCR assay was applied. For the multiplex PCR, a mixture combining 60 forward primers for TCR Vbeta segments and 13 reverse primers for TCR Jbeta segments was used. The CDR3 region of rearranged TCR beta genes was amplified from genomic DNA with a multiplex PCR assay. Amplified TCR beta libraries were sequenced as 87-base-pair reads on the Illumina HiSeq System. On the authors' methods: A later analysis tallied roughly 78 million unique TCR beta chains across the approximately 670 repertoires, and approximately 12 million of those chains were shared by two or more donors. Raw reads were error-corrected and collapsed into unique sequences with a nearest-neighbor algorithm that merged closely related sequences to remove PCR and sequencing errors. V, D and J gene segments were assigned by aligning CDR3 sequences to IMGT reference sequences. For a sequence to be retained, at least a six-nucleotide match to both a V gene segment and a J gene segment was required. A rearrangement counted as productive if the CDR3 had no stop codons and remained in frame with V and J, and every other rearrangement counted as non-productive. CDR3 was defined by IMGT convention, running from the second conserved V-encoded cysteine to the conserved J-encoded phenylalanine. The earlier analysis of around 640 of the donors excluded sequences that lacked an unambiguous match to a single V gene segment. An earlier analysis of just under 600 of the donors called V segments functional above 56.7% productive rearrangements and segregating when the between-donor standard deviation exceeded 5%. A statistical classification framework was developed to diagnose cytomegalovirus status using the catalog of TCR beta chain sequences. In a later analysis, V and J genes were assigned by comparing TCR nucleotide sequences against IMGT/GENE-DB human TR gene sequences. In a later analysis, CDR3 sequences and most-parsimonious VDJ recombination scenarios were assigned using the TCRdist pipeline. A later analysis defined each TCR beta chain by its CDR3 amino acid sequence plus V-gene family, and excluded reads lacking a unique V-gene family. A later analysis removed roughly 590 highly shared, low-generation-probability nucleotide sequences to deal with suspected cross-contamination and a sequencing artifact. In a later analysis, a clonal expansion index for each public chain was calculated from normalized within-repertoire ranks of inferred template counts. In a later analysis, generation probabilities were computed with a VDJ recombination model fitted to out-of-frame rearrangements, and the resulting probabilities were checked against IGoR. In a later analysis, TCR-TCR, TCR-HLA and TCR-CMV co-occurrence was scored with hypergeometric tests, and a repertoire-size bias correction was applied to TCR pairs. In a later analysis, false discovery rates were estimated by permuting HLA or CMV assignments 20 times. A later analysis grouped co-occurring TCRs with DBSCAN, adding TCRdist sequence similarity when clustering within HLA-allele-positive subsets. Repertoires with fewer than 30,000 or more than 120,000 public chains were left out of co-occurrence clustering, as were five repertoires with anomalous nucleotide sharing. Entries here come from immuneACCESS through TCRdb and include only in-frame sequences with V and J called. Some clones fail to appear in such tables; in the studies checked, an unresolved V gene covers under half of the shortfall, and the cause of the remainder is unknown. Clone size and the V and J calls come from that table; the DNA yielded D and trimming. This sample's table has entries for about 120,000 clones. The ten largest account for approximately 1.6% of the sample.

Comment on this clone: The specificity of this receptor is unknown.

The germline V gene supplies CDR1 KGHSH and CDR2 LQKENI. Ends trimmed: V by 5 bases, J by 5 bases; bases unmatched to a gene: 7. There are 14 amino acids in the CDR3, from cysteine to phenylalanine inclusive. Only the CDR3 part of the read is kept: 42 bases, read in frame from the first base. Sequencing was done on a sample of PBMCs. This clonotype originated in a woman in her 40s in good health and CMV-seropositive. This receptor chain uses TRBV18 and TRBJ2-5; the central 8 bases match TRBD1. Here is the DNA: TGTGCCAGCTCAGTAGACAGGGGACATGAGACCCAGTACTTC. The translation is CASSVDRGHETQYF.